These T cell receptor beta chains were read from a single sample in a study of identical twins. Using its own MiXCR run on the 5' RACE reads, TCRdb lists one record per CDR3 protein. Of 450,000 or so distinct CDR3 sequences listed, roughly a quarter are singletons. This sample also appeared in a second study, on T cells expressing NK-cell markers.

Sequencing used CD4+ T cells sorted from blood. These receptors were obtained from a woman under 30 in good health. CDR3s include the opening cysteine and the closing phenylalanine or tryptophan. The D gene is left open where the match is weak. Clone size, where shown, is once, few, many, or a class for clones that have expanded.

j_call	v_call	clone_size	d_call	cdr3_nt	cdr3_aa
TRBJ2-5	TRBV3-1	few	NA	TGTGCCAGCAGTCACAGGGGAGGGATTGCGGAGACCCAGTACTTC	CASSHRGGIAETQYF
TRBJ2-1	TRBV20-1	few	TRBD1	TGCAGTGCTAGAGATCCCGGACAGGGGAATAATGAGCAGTTCTTC	CSARDPGQGNNEQFF
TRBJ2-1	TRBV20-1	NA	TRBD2	TGCAGTGCTAGAGAGTCGAGAGGGACTAGTTTAGCGCAGTTCTTC	CSARESRGTSLAQFF
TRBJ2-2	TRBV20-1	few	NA	TGCAGTGCTAGAGGGGCTCCCGGGGAGCTGTTTTTT	CSARGAPGELFF
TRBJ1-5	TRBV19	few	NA	TGTGCCACCCACGGACTGTATAGCAATCAGCCCCAGCATTTT	CATHGLYSNQPQHF
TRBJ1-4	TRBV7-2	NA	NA	TGTGCCAGCAGTCCGGACCTCGGGGAAAAACTGTTTTTT	CASSPDLGEKLFF
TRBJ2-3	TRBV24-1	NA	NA	TGTGCCACCAGTGAGGCAGGTGCAGATACGCAGTATTTT	CATSEAGADTQYF
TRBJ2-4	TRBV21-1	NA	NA	TGTGCCAGCAGCTTCCAGACAGGCCTCGCCAAAAACATTCAGTACTTC	CASSFQTGLAKNIQYF
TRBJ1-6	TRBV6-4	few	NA	TGTGCCAGCAGTGACTCGGCAAATTCACCCCTCCACTTT	CASSDSANSPLHF
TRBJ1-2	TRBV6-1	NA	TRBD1	TGTGCCAGCAGGGGAACAGGGGCTCTTGGCTACACCTTC	CASRGTGALGYTF
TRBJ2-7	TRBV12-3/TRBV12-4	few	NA	TGTGCCAGCAGTTTTTCGAAGTACCGGGACGCAGCCTACGAGCAGTACTTC	CASSFSKYRDAAYEQYF
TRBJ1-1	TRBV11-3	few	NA	TGTGCCAGCAGCTTAGATCCACCGGGGAGCACTGAAGCTTTCTTT	CASSLDPPGSTEAFF
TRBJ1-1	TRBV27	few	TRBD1	TGTGCCAGCAGTTCTTGGGGGACAGACTTAGTCACTGAAGCTTTCTTT	CASSSWGTDLVTEAFF
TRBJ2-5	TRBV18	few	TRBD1	TGTGCCAGCTCACGGGACAGTACCGGAGAGACCCAGTACTTC	CASSRDSTGETQYF
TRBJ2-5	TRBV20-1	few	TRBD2	TGCAGTGCTAGGCGACTAGCGGTACAAGAGACCCAGTACTTC	CSARRLAVQETQYF
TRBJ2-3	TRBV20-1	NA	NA	TGCAGTGCTAAAGCGGAAACTAGCACAGATACGCAGTATTTT	CSAKAETSTDTQYF
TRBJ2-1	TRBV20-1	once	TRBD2	TGCAGTGCTGGACTAGCGGGGGGCGTCAGCTCCTACAATGAGCAGTTCTTC	CSAGLAGGVSSYNEQFF
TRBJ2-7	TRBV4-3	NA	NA	TGCGCCAGCAGCACCACAGGGTGGTTTGGGTACGAGCAGTACTTC	CASSTTGWFGYEQYF
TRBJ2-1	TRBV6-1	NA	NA	TGTGCCAGCGTGGGGTGGGGAAGGGGATACAATGAGCAGTTCTTC	CASVGWGRGYNEQFF
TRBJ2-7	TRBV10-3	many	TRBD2	TGTGCCATCAGTGAGAGAGCGGGAGGCTACGAGCAGTACTTC	CAISERAGGYEQYF
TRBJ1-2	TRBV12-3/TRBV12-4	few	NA	TGTGCCAGCACCCGCGGGGCGTGGGACTATGGCTACACCTTC	CASTRGAWDYGYTF
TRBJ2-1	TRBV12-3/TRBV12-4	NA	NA	TGTGCCAGCACCGATCTTACAGCGAATGAGCAGTTCTTC	CASTDLTANEQFF
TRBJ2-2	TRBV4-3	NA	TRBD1	TGCGCCAGCAGCCAGGGGACAGGAGCCACCGGGGAGCTGTTTTTT	CASSQGTGATGELFF
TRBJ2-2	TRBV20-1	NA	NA	TGCAGTGCTAGCTTCCCCAACACCGGGGAGCTGTTTTTT	CSASFPNTGELFF
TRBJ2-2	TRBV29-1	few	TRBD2	TGCAGCGCGACGCGGTGGGGGAGGGCCAACACCGGGGAGCTGTTTTTT	CSATRWGRANTGELFF